This TCR beta chain was sequenced in a study of identical twins. Each CDR3 protein gets one entry after TCRdb re-called the 5' RACE reads with MiXCR. The sample yields approximately 680,000 distinct CDR3 sequences, roughly 7.2% seen once. This clonotype was seen repeatedly, ten times or more. The antigen is undetermined. All of the donors were Caucasians in good health. Findings and caveats of the study: Rather than following the same donors, the conclusions depended on cross-sectional statistical analysis. Out-of-frame sharing of TCR alpha in monozygotic twins was underestimated by models. Beta out-of-frame sequences showed weaker excess sharing between twins.

Another study also made use of these data, one on yellow fever vaccine responses in identical twins.

What was sequenced was PBMCs. This clonotype was sampled from a woman in her late teens or twenties in good health.

The CDR3 protein is CASVAETNTEAFF. The CDR3 DNA follows: TGTGCCAGCGTGGCAGAGACGAACACTGAAGCTTTCTTT. This chain links TRBV2 with TRBJ1-1, with D unclear. The CDR3 is 13 residues long. Germline lookup yields CDR1 SNHLY and CDR2 FYNNEI. Trimming took 8 bases from V and 1 from J, leaving 11 bases between them.